The entry that follows covers one T cell receptor beta chain sequence. Germline CDR1 is DFQATT and CDR2 is SNEGSKA (reference sequence). This CDR3 contains 12 residues. This sample was included in a study of monozygotic twins with inflammatory bowel disease. TCRdb processed the 5' RACE reads again and assigns one entry to each CDR3 protein, with no DNA. Its table records a few hundred thousand distinct CDR3 sequences. This sequence originates from a human donor with ulcerative colitis or Crohn's disease, or a healthy co-twin of an affected twin (not recorded which). V gene TRBV20-1 combines with J gene TRBJ1-5. What was sequenced was blood. CDR3 protein: CSARDRLQPQHF.